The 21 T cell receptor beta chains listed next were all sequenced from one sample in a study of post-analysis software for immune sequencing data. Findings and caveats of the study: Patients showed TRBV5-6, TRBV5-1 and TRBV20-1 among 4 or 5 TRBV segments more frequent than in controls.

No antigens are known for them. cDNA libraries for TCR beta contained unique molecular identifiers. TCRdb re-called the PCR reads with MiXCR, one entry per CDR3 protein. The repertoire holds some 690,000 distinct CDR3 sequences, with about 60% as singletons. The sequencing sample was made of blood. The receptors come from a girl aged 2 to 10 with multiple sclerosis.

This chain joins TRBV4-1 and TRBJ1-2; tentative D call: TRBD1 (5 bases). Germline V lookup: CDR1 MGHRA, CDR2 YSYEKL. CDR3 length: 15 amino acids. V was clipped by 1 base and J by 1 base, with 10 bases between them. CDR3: CASSQAGASNYGYTF. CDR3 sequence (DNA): TGCGCCAGCAGCCAAGCTGGGGCGAGTAACTATGGCTACACCTTC.

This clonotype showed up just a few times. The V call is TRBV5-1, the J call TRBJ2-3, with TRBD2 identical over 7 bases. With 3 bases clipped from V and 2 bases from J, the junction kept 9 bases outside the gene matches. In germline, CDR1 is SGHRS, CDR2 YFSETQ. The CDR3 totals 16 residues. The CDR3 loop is CASSWPGGNHTDTQYF. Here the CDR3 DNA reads TGCGCCAGCAGCTGGCCGGGGGGAAATCACACAGATACGCAGTATTTT. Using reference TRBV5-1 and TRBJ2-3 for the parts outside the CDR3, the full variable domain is KAGVTQTPRYLIKTRGQQVTLSCSPISGHRSVSWYQQTPGQGLQFLFEYFSETQRNKGNFPGRFSGRQFSNSRSEMNVSTLELGDSALYLCASSWPGGNHTDTQYFGPGTRLTVL.

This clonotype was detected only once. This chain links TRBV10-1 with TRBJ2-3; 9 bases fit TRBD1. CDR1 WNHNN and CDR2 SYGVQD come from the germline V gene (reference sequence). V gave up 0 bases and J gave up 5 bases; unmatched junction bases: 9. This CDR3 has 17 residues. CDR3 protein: CASSESLDRGIRDTQYF. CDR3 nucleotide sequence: TGCGCCAGCAGTGAGTCATTGGACAGGGGAATCAGAGATACGCAGTATTTT.

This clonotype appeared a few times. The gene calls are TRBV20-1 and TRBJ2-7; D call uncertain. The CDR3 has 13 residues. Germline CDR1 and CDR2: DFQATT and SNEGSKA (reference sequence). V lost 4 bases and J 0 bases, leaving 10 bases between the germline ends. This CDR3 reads CSANRAASYEQYF. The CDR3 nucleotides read TGCAGTGCTAACCGGGCGGCCTCCTACGAGCAGTACTTC.

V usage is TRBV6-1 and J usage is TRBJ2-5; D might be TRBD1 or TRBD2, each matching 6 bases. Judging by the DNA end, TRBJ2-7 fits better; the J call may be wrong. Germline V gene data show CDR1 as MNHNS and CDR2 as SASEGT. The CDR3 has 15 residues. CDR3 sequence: CASSAPPGAKYEQYF. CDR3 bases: TGTGCCAGCAGCGCCCCCCCGGGGGCAAAGTACGAGCAGTACTTC.

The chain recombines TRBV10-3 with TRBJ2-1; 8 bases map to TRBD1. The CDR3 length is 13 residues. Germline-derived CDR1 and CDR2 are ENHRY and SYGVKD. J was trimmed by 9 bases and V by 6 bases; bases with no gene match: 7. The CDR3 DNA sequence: TGTGCCATCAGGCCGACAGGGGAGACTGAGCAGTTCTTC. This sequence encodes CAIRPTGETEQFF.

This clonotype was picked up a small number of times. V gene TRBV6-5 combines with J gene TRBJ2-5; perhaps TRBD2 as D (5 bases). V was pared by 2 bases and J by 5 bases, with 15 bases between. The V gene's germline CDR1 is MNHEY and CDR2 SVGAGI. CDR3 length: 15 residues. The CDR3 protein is CASSYARGRLETQYF. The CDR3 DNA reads TGTGCCAGCAGTTACGCTAGAGGGCGGTTGGAGACCCAGTACTTC.

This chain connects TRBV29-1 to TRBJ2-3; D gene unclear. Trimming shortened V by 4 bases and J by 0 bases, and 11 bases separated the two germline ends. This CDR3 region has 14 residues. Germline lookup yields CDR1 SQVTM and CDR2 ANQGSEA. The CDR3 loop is CSVVDRASTDTQYF. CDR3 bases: TGCAGCGTTGTAGATAGGGCCAGCACAGATACGCAGTATTTT.

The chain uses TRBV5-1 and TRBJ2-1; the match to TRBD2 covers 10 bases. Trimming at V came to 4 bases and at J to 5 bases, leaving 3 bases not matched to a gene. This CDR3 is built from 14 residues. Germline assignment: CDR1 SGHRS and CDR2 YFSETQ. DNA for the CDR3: TGCGCCAGCAGCCATAGCGGGAGGAACAATGAGCAGTTCTTC. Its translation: CASSHSGRNNEQFF.

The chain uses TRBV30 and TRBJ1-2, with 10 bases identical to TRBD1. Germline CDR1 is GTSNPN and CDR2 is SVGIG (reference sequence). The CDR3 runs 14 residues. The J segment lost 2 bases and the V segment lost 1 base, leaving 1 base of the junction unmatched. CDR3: CAWSADRGNYGYTF. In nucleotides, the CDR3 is TGTGCCTGGAGTGCGGACAGGGGGAACTATGGCTACACCTTC.

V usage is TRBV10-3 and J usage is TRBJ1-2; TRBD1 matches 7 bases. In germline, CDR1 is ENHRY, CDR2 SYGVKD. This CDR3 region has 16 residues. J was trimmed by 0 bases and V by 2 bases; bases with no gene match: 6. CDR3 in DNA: TGTGCCATCAGTGAGCGGGGGGACAGCGCTAACTATGGCTACACCTTC. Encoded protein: CAISERGDSANYGYTF.

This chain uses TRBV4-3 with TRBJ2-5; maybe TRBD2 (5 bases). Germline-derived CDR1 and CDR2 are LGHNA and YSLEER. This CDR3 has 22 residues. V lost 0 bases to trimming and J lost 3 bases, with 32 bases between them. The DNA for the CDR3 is TGCGCCAGCAGCCAAGATGGGAACCGATTCACCTACCAAGGAGGACCAGAAGAGACCCAGTACTTC. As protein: CASSQDGNRFTYQGGPEETQYF.

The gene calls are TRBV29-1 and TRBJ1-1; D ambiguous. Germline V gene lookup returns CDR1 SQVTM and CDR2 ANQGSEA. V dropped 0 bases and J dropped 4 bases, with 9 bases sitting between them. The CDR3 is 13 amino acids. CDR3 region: CSVEDLRSTEAFF. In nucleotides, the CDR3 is TGCAGCGTTGAAGATTTGCGCAGCACTGAAGCTTTCTTT.

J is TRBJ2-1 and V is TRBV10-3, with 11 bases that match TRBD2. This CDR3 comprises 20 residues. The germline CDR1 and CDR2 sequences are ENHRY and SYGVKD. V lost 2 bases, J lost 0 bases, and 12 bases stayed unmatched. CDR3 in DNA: TGTGCCATCAGTGAGACCTTAACTAGCGGGGGACGCAGCTCCTACAATGAGCAGTTCTTC. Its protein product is CAISETLTSGGRSSYNEQFF.

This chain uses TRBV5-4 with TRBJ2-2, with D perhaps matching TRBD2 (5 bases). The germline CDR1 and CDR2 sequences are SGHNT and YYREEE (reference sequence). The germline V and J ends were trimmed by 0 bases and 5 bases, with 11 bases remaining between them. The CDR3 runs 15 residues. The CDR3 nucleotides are TGTGCCAGCAGCTTGGGGACTTTGGTAACCGGGGAGCTGTTTTTT. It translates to CASSLGTLVTGELFF. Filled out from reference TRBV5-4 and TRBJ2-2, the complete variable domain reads ETGVTQSPTHLIKTRGQQVTLRCSSQSGHNTVSWYQQALGQGPQFIFQYYREEENGRGNFPPRFSGLQFPNYSSELNVNALELDDSALYLCASSLGTLVTGELFFGEGSRLTVL.

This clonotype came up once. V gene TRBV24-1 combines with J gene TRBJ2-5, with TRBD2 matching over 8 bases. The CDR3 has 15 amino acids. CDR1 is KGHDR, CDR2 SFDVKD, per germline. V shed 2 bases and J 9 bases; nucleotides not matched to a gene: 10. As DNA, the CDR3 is TGTGCCACCAGTGATTGGAAAGGACCGCGGGGGGCCCAGTACTTC. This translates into CATSDWKGPRGAQYF.

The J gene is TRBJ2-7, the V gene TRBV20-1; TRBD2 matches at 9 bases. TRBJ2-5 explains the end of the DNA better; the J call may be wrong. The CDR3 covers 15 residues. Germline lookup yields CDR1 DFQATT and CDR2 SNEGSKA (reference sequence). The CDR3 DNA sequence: TGCAGTGCTCTGACTAGCGGTTCTCCCGGAGGGACCCAGTACTTC. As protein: CSALTSGSPGGTQYF.

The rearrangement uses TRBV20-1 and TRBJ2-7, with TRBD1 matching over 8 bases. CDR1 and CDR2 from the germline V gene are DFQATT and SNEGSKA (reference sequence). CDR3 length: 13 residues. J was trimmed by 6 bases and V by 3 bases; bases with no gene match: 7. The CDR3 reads CSASRQGAREQYF. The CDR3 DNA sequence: TGCAGTGCTAGTCGGCAGGGGGCGCGCGAGCAGTACTTC.

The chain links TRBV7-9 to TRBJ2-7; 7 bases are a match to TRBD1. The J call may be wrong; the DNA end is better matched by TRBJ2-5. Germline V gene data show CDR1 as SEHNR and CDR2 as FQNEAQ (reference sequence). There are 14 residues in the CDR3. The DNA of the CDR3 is TGTGCCAGCAGCTTGTTACAGGGGATGGAGACCCAGTACTTC. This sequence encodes CASSLLQGMETQYF.

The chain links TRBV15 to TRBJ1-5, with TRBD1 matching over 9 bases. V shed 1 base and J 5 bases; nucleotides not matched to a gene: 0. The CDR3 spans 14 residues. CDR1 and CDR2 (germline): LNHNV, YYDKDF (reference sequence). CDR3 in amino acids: CATSRGTGDQPQHF. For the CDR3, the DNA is TGTGCCACCAGCAGAGGGACAGGGGATCAGCCCCAGCATTTT.

This CDR3 reads CASSYLPGGSSYNEQFF. DNA of the CDR3: TGTGCCAGCAGTTACCTACCCGGGGGCTCTTCCTACAATGAGCAGTTCTTC. The J gene is TRBJ2-1, the V gene TRBV6-5; tentatively, D is TRBD1 or TRBD2 (6 bases each). In germline, CDR1 is MNHEY, CDR2 SVGAGI. This CDR3 comprises 17 residues. V was trimmed by 2 bases and J by 1 base, leaving 15 bases between them.